Following are 15 T cell receptor beta chains from one sample sequenced in a study of cytomegalovirus exposure and HLA in healthy donors. The PCR made use of 60 Vbeta and 13 Jbeta primers. The method was immunoSEQ multiplex PCR; TCRdb's version includes in-frame clones alone and lacks a portion of them. The sample has around 150,000 clones; around 88% are singletons. Sequences were obtained from PBMCs. The source of these receptors is a woman aged 18-35 years in good health and CMV-seronegative.

V and J are TRBV6-5 and TRBJ1-1; 7 bases agree with TRBD1. Germline CDR1 and CDR2: MNHEY and SVGAGI. The trim removed 5 bases at V and 7 bases at J, leaving 7 bases unmatched. This CDR3 region has 13 residues. The CDR3 nucleotides are TGTGCCAGCAGTGACAAGGGGGCAGATGAAGCTTTCTTT. Translating gives CASSDKGADEAFF.

The chain links TRBV11-2 to TRBJ2-4, with 9 bases lining up with TRBD2. CDR3 size: 16 residues. Germline V gene data show CDR1 as SGHAT and CDR2 as FQNNGV. Trimming took 6 bases from V and 5 from J; bases not matched to a gene: 11. Here the CDR3 reads CASSLWREGRENIQYF. The CDR3 DNA is TGTGCCAGCAGTTTGTGGCGGGAGGGCCGGGAAAACATTCAGTACTTC.

The rearrangement uses TRBV5-1 and TRBJ2-3, with TRBD1 matching over 7 bases. Germline loops: CDR1 SGHRS, CDR2 YFSETQ. The CDR3 loop spans 16 amino acids. V shed 0 bases, J shed 2 bases, and the junction held 6 bases outside the gene matches. The CDR3, as DNA: TGCGCCAGCAGCTTGGGACAGGGTTCGGACACAGATACGCAGTATTTT. It is translated as CASSLGQGSDTDTQYF.

The sample holds one count of this clone. This chain links TRBV10-3 with TRBJ2-1, with 11 positions matching TRBD2. The CDR3 is 15 amino acids. After removal of 10 bases from V and 0 bases from J, the junction contained 5 bases not matched to a gene. Germline assignment: CDR1 ENHRY and CDR2 SYGVKD. The CDR3: CATIAGGLSYNEQFF. CDR3 nucleotides: TGTGCCACTATAGCGGGAGGGCTCTCCTACAATGAGCAGTTCTTC.

The chain carries TRBV7-3 and TRBJ2-3; 10 nucleotides agree with TRBD2. CDR3 size: 16 residues. CDR1 is SGHTA, CDR2 FQGTGA, per germline. V was clipped by 3 bases and J by 4 bases; unmatched bases: 7. DNA for the CDR3: TGTGCCAGCAGCTTTATAGCGGGAGGAGGTGCAGATACGCAGTATTTT. As protein: CASSFIAGGGADTQYF. Full variable domain (missing parts from reference TRBV7-3 and TRBJ2-3): GAGVSQTPSNKVTEKGKYVELRCDPISGHTALYWYRQSLGQGPEFLIYFQGTGAADDSGLPNDRFFAVRPEGSVSTLKIQRTERGDSAVYLCASSFIAGGGADTQYFGPGTRLTVL.

This clone showed up just once. The rearrangement links TRBV9 to TRBJ2-5, with 10 bases fitting TRBD1. Germline lookup yields CDR1 SGDLS and CDR2 YYNGEE. This CDR3 region has 15 residues. The V gene end was trimmed by 3 bases and the J gene end by 7 bases; junction bases not matched to a gene: 9. CDR3 coding DNA: TGTGCCAGCAGCGCCGGGACAGGGGCCCAGGGGACCCAGTACTTC. Translation: CASSAGTGAQGTQYF.

The CDR3 nucleotides read TGTGCCAGTAGAGGCCGGGACAACCCTAACTATGGCTACACCTTC. Its protein product is CASRGRDNPNYGYTF. This sequence joins TRBV19 and TRBJ1-2, with D possibly being TRBD1 (6 bases). The CDR3 is made up of 15 amino acids. V shed 6 bases and J shed 0 bases, with 14 bases lying between them. CDR1 and CDR2 from the germline V gene are LNHDA and SQIVND (reference sequence).

V and J are TRBV11-2 and TRBJ2-7; 13 bases line up with TRBD2. V trimming: 5 bases; J trimming: 6 bases; junction bases outside the gene matches: 4. This CDR3 region has 14 residues. In germline, CDR1 is SGHAT, CDR2 FQNNGV. As DNA, the CDR3 is TGTGCCAGCAGCCCGGGGACTAGCGGGACCGAGCAGTACTTC. It specifies CASSPGTSGTEQYF.

This chain uses TRBV6-6 with TRBJ1-2; 8 bases match TRBD1. J was trimmed by 8 bases and V by 2 bases; bases with no gene match: 10. Germline-derived CDR1 and CDR2 are MNHNY and SVGAGI (reference sequence). CDR3 length: 15 amino acids. The CDR3 bases are TGTGCCAGCAGTTACGCGACACAGGGGGTTCAAGGCTACACCTTC. It specifies CASSYATQGVQGYTF.

V is TRBV7-2 and J is TRBJ2-3, with 7 bases lining up with TRBD2. The CDR3 has 13 residues. CDR1 and CDR2 (germline): SGHTA, FQGNSA. After removal of 5 bases from V and 6 bases from J, the junction contained 5 bases not matched to a gene. The CDR3 here is CASSRKGGDTQYF. In DNA, the CDR3 is TGTGCCAGCAGCCGGAAGGGAGGGGATACGCAGTATTTT.

The chain has TRBV6-1 and TRBJ1-4; possible D gene TRBD1, 5 bases. This CDR3 region has 15 residues. The V gene lost 6 bases and the J gene lost 4 bases, with 15 bases spanning the gap. Germline lookup yields CDR1 MNHNS and CDR2 SASEGT. In nucleotides, the CDR3 is TGTGCCAGCAGGCGGGGTGGGGGGGTTAATGAAAAACTGTTTTTT. The encoded protein is CASRRGGGVNEKLFF.

The chain joins TRBV9 to TRBJ2-1; D not resolved. V was trimmed by 3 bases and J by 9 bases, leaving 13 bases between them. CDR3 length: 13 residues. Germline V gene data show CDR1 as SGDLS and CDR2 as YYNGEE. The CDR3 reads CASSGSASFEQFF. As DNA, the CDR3 is TGTGCCAGCAGCGGAAGCGCCTCTTTTGAGCAGTTCTTC.

The chain employs TRBV5-1 and TRBJ2-6; D remains ambiguous. V was pared by 4 bases and J by 0 bases, with 11 bases between. CDR1 is SGHRS and CDR2 is YFSETQ in the germline V gene. This CDR3 spans 16 amino acids. The DNA of the CDR3 is TGCGCCAGCAGCGTTGACGGGTTCTCTGGGGCCAACGTCCTGACTTTC. Translation: CASSVDGFSGANVLTF.

This clone was seen only once. This chain uses TRBV10-3 with TRBJ2-3; unclear D gene. Per the germline V gene, CDR1 is ENHRY and CDR2 is SYGVKD. This CDR3 has 15 amino acids. V was shortened by 0 bases and J by 1 base, with 8 bases between the two germline ends. The CDR3, as DNA: TGTGCCATCAGTGAGTCCCTTTCTGGCACAGATACGCAGTATTTT. Encoded protein: CAISESLSGTDTQYF.

V is TRBV28 and J is TRBJ2-1; D is ambiguous. Germline V gene sequence: CDR1 MDHEN, CDR2 SYDVKM. V was shortened by 2 bases and J by 2 bases, with 4 bases between the two germline ends. The CDR3 spans 13 residues. The CDR3 DNA reads as TGTGCCAGCAGTTTACCCGCCTACAATGAGCAGTTCTTC. Encoded protein: CASSLPAYNEQFF.